This passage covers 22 T cell receptor beta chains from one sample sequenced in a study of T cell responses to AZD1222 COVID-19 vaccine. Sequenced by immunoSEQ multiplex PCR; TCRdb stores in-frame clones only, minus some. The sample comprises 150,000 or so clones, around 91% of which are singletons, and 5.2% rests with the top ten. The sample here was peripheral blood, taken on day 0 of AZD1222 vaccination. The receptors come from an adult in good health.

This rearrangement joins TRBV4-3 to TRBJ1-2; D is perhaps TRBD1 (5 bases). Looked up from germline, CDR1 is LGHNA and CDR2 is YSLEER. The CDR3 runs to 13 residues. The V end was cut by 4 bases, the J end by 8 bases, with 14 bases between. The CDR3 loop is CASSLGGGDGYTF. The CDR3 DNA reads TGCGCCAGCAGCCTCGGAGGCGGGGACGGCTACACCTTC.

This clone has more than one count but fewer than ten. This chain connects TRBV2 to TRBJ2-3, with 14 bases aligning to TRBD2. In germline, CDR1 is SNHLY, CDR2 FYNNEI. V lost 5 bases, J lost 5 bases, and 6 bases stayed unmatched. The CDR3 covers 16 residues. In nucleotides, the CDR3 is TGTGCCAGCAGTAGGGGACTAGCGGGAGAGGGAGATACGCAGTATTTT. Translated: CASSRGLAGEGDTQYF. The full variable domain, its missing parts supplied by reference TRBV2 and TRBJ2-3, is EPEVTQTPSHQVTQMGQEVILRCVPISNHLYFYWYRQILGQKVEFLVSFYNNEISEKSEIFDDQFSVERPDGSNFTLKIRSTKLEDSAMYFCASSRGLAGEGDTQYFGPGTRLTVL.

This sequence joins TRBV18 and TRBJ2-5; no reliable D call. With 3 bases removed from V and 9 bases from J, the gap between germline ends came to 14 bases. The CDR3 covers 13 residues. The germline CDR1 and CDR2 sequences are KGHSH and LQKENI. Here the CDR3 reads CASSPTPRAAQYF. Here the CDR3 DNA reads TGTGCCAGCTCACCGACCCCCCGGGCGGCCCAGTACTTC.

This chain links TRBV27 with TRBJ2-7, with 8 bases matching TRBD1. V was pared by 6 bases and J by 4 bases, with 5 bases of the junction left unmatched. Per the germline V gene, CDR1 is MNHEY and CDR2 is SMNVEV (reference sequence). The CDR3 has 13 residues. CDR3 loop: CASRRTGRYEQYF. The CDR3 region has the DNA TGTGCCAGCAGACGGACAGGGAGGTACGAGCAGTACTTC.

The genes are TRBV9 and TRBJ2-7, with 9 bases identical to TRBD2. CDR1 is SGDLS, CDR2 YYNGEE, per germline. V lost 2 bases, J lost 7 bases, and 4 bases stayed unmatched. The CDR3 covers 13 residues. CDR3 sequence: CASSVVLAGEQYF. The DNA of the CDR3 is TGTGCCAGCAGCGTGGTCCTAGCGGGGGAGCAGTACTTC. Drawing the rest from reference TRBV9 and TRBJ2-7, the complete variable domain is DSGVTQTPKHLITATGQRVTLRCSPRSGDLSVYWYQQSLDQGLQFLIQYYNGEERAKGNILERFSAQQFPDLHSELNLSSLELGDSALYFCASSVVLAGEQYFGPGTRLTVT.

J is TRBJ2-7 and V is TRBV7-2; D ambiguous. Germline V gene sequence: CDR1 SGHTA, CDR2 FQGNSA. Trimming cost V 3 bases and J 2 bases, with 8 bases left between them. This CDR3 is 13 amino acids long. The CDR3 DNA follows: TGTGCCAGCAGCTTGGATCCTACCTACGAGCAGTACTTC. The encoded protein is CASSLDPTYEQYF.

The CDR3 loop reads CASGTTPGIEQFF. The CDR3 coding sequence is TGTGCCAGCGGGACTACACCGGGGATTGAGCAGTTCTTC. V and J are TRBV28 and TRBJ2-1, with 7 bases matching TRBD2. V lost 8 bases, J lost 9 bases, and 10 bases stayed unmatched. The germline gives CDR1 MDHEN, CDR2 SYDVKM. This CDR3 has 13 residues.

This sequence joins TRBV19 and TRBJ2-6; D gene unclear. Trimming took 1 base from V and 1 from J, leaving 5 bases between them. This CDR3 has 15 amino acids. From germline, CDR1 is LNHDA and CDR2 SQIVND (reference sequence). CDR3 nucleotides: TGTGCCAGTAGTATAGCCCGGTCTGGGGCCAACGTCCTGACTTTC. Its translation is CASSIARSGANVLTF.

The chain carries TRBV7-2 and TRBJ1-2, with TRBD1 matching 8 bases. The CDR3 has 14 amino acids. Germline-derived CDR1 and CDR2 are SGHTA and FQGNSA. The ends lost 2 bases at V and 6 bases at J; junction bases unmatched: 5. CDR3 DNA: TGTGCCAGCAGCTTAAGGACAGGGACAGATGGCTACACCTTC. It translates to CASSLRTGTDGYTF.

This clone was detected only once. This chain links TRBV11-2 with TRBJ2-7; D unresolved. The CDR3 length is 15 residues. The germline gives CDR1 SGHAT, CDR2 FQNNGV. Deletions cut 3 bases from V and 5 bases from J, with 17 bases between. The chain's CDR3 is CASSFSVVRMNEQYF. The CDR3 nucleotides are TGTGCCAGCAGCTTCTCAGTAGTCCGCATGAACGAGCAGTACTTC. The variable domain in full, completed from reference TRBV11-2 and TRBJ2-7, reads EAGVAQSPRYKIIEKRQSVAFWCNPISGHATLYWYQQILGQGPKLLIQFQNNGVVDDSQLPKDRFSAERLKGVDSTLKIQPAKLEDSAVYLCASSFSVVRMNEQYFGPGTRLTVT.

As regards this clone: At one boundary the junction diverges from the germline segment, which might be a read error. J is TRBJ1-2 and V is TRBV6-2 or TRBV6-3, with 7 positions matching TRBD1. CDR1 is MNHEY, CDR2 SVGEGT, per germline. The CDR3 is 14 residues long. The CDR3 region has the DNA TGTGCCAGCAGTAACTCCGGGACAGCCTATGGCTACACCTTC. Encoded protein: CASSNSGTAYGYTF.

In DNA, the CDR3 is TGTGCCAGCAGCCTCACTAGCGGGGGGGCGGGGCAGTACTTC. This sequence encodes CASSLTSGGAGQYF. The V gene is TRBV3-1 (or the pseudogene TRBV3-2), the J gene TRBJ2-7, with 13 nucleotides matching TRBD2. Per germline, CDR1 LGHDT and CDR2 YNNKEL (reference sequence). This CDR3 contains 14 residues. V dropped 4 bases and J dropped 9; count of bases not matched to a gene: 6.

The chain carries TRBV7-9 and TRBJ1-5; TRBD1 is a possible D gene (5 bases). The V gene's germline CDR1 is SEHNR and CDR2 FQNEAQ (reference sequence). V was trimmed by 3 bases and J by 7 bases, leaving 13 bases between them. This CDR3 is built from 14 residues. DNA for the CDR3: TGTGCCAGCAGCTTGGGGGATCCCGGCCAGCCCCAGCATTTT. Protein: CASSLGDPGQPQHF.

The CDR3: CASSPHSNTEAFF. The CDR3 coding sequence is TGCGCCAGCAGCCCGCACTCTAACACTGAAGCTTTCTTT. V is TRBV5-1 and J is TRBJ1-1, with D unresolved. Trimming shortened V by 4 bases and J by 2 bases, and 9 bases separated the two germline ends. Germline V lookup: CDR1 SGHRS, CDR2 YFSETQ. This CDR3 contains 13 residues. Full variable domain (remainder filled in from reference TRBV5-1 and TRBJ1-1): KAGVTQTPRYLIKTRGQQVTLSCSPISGHRSVSWYQQTPGQGLQFLFEYFSETQRNKGNFPGRFSGRQFSNSRSEMNVSTLELGDSALYLCASSPHSNTEAFFGQGTRLTVV.

This chain links TRBV15 with TRBJ1-4, with D possibly TRBD1 on 6 matching bases. There are 15 residues in the CDR3. Per germline, CDR1 LNHNV and CDR2 YYDKDF (reference sequence). With 3 bases removed from V and 5 bases from J, the gap between germline ends came to 13 bases. CDR3 in amino acids: CATSSSRQVNEKLFF. Written as DNA, the CDR3 is TGTGCCACCAGCAGCTCCCGACAGGTGAATGAAAAACTGTTTTTT.

This chain joins TRBV2 and TRBJ2-7, with D perhaps TRBD2 (6 bases). The ends were cut back, 10 bases at V and 2 bases at J, with 15 bases in the middle. The germline V gene has CDR1 SNHLY and CDR2 FYNNEI. The CDR3 loop spans 13 amino acids. The CDR3 sequence: CATAPRGPYEQYF. Written as DNA, the CDR3 is TGTGCCACCGCCCCGCGGGGTCCCTACGAGCAGTACTTC.

CDR3 region: CSASYFGQPQHF. Here the CDR3 DNA reads TGCAGTGCTAGTTATTTCGGTCAGCCCCAGCATTTT. J is TRBJ1-5 and V is TRBV20-1; D gene unclear. Trimming shortened V by 3 bases and J by 6 bases, and 9 bases separated the two germline ends. In germline, CDR1 is DFQATT, CDR2 SNEGSKA (reference sequence). The CDR3 covers 12 residues.

The chain has TRBV19 and TRBJ2-7; D not certain. Looked up from germline, CDR1 is LNHDA and CDR2 is SQIVND (reference sequence). V lost 4 bases to trimming and J lost 1 base, with 8 bases between them. The CDR3 is made up of 13 amino acids. CDR3 DNA sequence: TGTGCCAGTAGTACCTCCATTTCCTACGAGCAGTACTTC. Encoded protein: CASSTSISYEQYF.

V gene TRBV12-3 or TRBV12-4 combines with J gene TRBJ1-1, with a tentative D call TRBD1 (5 bases). The CDR3 is made up of 11 amino acids. Trimming cost V 5 bases and J 11 bases, with 12 bases left between them. In DNA, the CDR3 is TGTGCCAGCAGTCCGGACAATGCGGCTTTCTTT. It encodes CASSPDNAAFF.

This clone was observed a single time. V and J are TRBV7-2 and TRBJ1-2; TRBD1 matches at 7 bases. CDR1 and CDR2 from the germline V gene are SGHTA and FQGNSA. The CDR3 has 17 amino acids. Trimming cost V 5 bases and J 0 bases; bases outside gene matches: 12. For the CDR3, the DNA is TGTGCCAGCAGCCCGTTTCAATCAGGGGGACCTAACTATGGCTACACCTTC. Encoded protein: CASSPFQSGGPNYGYTF.

The J gene is TRBJ2-3, the V gene TRBV4-3; TRBD2 matches 9 bases. This CDR3 spans 16 amino acids. Losses at the gene ends were 1 base for V and 0 bases for J; bases not matched to a gene: 2. Germline CDR1 is LGHNA and CDR2 is YSLEER. CDR3 coding DNA: TGCGCCAGCAGCCAAGCCCTAGCGGGAAGCACAGATACGCAGTATTTT. Amino acids: CASSQALAGSTDTQYF.

In this sample, this clone turned up once. The chain combines TRBV29-1 with TRBJ2-1, with TRBD2 matching over 8 bases. Germline CDR1 is SQVTM and CDR2 is ANQGSEA. The CDR3 covers 16 residues. V lost 2 bases and J lost 7; bases outside the gene matches: 13. The CDR3 region is CSVEPRVAGRTNEQFF. In nucleotides, the CDR3 is TGCAGCGTTGAACCCCGGGTAGCGGGACGCACTAATGAGCAGTTCTTC.